This T cell receptor (beta chain) stems from a study of T cells in Graves' hyperthyroidism and ophthalmopathy. At the level of the study: At initial diagnosis, before any treatment had begun, peripheral blood was obtained. Study-level points and caveats: Most thyroid clonotypes expanded above 0.001 were also detected in blood.

This CDR3 spans 14 amino acids. Trimming took off 0 bases at V and 6 bases at J, with 12 bases between the two ends. CDR1 and CDR2 (germline): MNHNY, SVGAGI (reference sequence). Turning to this clonotype: As yet, its antigen is unknown.

Orbital computed tomography, thyroid ultrasound, serum thyroxine and TRAb, and clinical symptoms together informed the diagnoses. RNA transcripts yielded amplified TCR beta CDR3 regions. With the HTBI primer set, the TCR CDR3 went through a first round of RT-PCR. One entry per CDR3 protein results from TCRdb running MiXCR on the multiplex PCR reads. The sample lists some 370,000 distinct CDR3 sequences; about 14% were seen once. The source of this sequence is a man aged 45-65 years with Graves' ophthalmopathy. The sample taken for sequencing was blood. The chain carries TRBV6-6 and TRBJ2-7; the D gene could be TRBD1 or TRBD2 (5 bases each). CDR3 residues: CASSYSLGDREQYF. The CDR3 coding sequence is TGTGCCAGCAGTTACTCGCTGGGGGATCGCGAGCAGTACTTC.